The 12 T cell receptor beta chains listed next were all sequenced from one sample in a study of blood T cell repertoires in COVID-19. Sequencing was performed with immunoSEQ multiplex PCR; in TCRdb, only in-frame clones are kept and a portion is missing. The table lists roughly 200,000 clones, 85% of them singletons. The sequenced sample was PBMCs or T cells enriched from blood (not recorded which). The receptors were gathered from a man aged 35-49 years who had recovered from COVID-19.

The chain carries TRBV7-6 and TRBJ2-1; TRBD1 agrees at 10 bases. CDR3 length: 16 residues. With V trimmed by 0 bases and J by 8 bases, 7 bases remained unmatched. Germline V CDR1 and CDR2: SGHVS, FNYEAQ. CDR3 nucleotides: TGTGCCAGCAGCTTAGCGGTGGGGACAGGGGTCGATGAGCAGTTCTTC. Protein: CASSLAVGTGVDEQFF.

The CDR3 DNA reads TGTGCCAGCAGTTTAATAGCTGGTAGCTACGAGCAGTACTTC. This translates into CASSLIAGSYEQYF. This sequence joins TRBV27 and TRBJ2-7, with D unclear. CDR3 length: 14 amino acids. V was cut by 2 bases and J by 3 bases, with 11 bases left in between. The germline V gene has CDR1 MNHEY and CDR2 SMNVEV (reference sequence).

This sequence joins TRBV4-2 and TRBJ1-1, with D unclear. CDR3 length: 13 amino acids. Trimming shortened V by 1 base and J by 3 bases, and 6 bases separated the two germline ends. Germline-derived CDR1 and CDR2 are LGHNA and YNFKEQ. The CDR3 spells CASSQGLYTEAFF. The CDR3 nucleotides read TGTGCCAGCAGCCAAGGACTCTACACTGAAGCTTTCTTT.

The chain uses TRBV20-1 and TRBJ1-1, with D tentatively TRBD1 (6 bases). Trimming took 3 bases from V and 1 from J, leaving 12 bases between them. Germline CDR1 and CDR2: DFQATT and SNEGSKA (reference sequence). CDR3 length: 14 residues. CDR3 DNA: TGCAGTGCTAGTACGCCGACAGGGAACACTGAAGCTTTCTTT. It codes for CSASTPTGNTEAFF.

V usage is TRBV11-3 and J usage is TRBJ2-7; a weak D match, TRBD2 (6 bases). With 1 base removed from V and 4 bases from J, the gap between germline ends came to 17 bases. Germline V gene lookup returns CDR1 SGHNT and CDR2 YENEEA. This CDR3 is built from 16 residues. The CDR3 region has the DNA TGTGCCAGCAGCTTAGGGGCGGGACCTGGGGAATACGAGCAGTACTTC. It encodes CASSLGAGPGEYEQYF.

The chain is built from TRBV27 and TRBJ2-7, with D maybe TRBD1 (5 bases). V was clipped by 6 bases and J by 3 bases, with 18 bases between them. The CDR3 sequence is 15 residues long. CDR1 is MNHEY, CDR2 SMNVEV, per germline (reference sequence). DNA of the CDR3: TGTGCCAGCAGACCCCGCCAGACAGAGTTCTACGAGCAGTACTTC. Translating it yields CASRPRQTEFYEQYF.

The V and J genes are TRBV6-2 or TRBV6-3 and TRBJ2-5, with no clear D. V was shortened by 4 bases and J by 4 bases, with 13 bases between the two germline ends. The CDR3 has 14 residues. Germline V gene data show CDR1 as MNHEY and CDR2 as SVGEGT. CDR3: CASSFMVARETQYF. The CDR3 region has the DNA TGTGCCAGCAGTTTTATGGTAGCCCGAGAGACCCAGTACTTC.

Regarding this clone: One end of the junction does not line up with germline, which may come from a read error. The CDR3 is CASTQEASGRNEQFF. CDR3 sequence (DNA): TGTGCCAGCACCCAAGAGGCTAGCGGGAGAAATGAGCAGTTCTTC. The chain employs TRBV3-1 (or the pseudogene TRBV3-2) and TRBJ2-1; 10 bases are a match to TRBD2. Looked up from germline, CDR1 is LGHDT and CDR2 is YNNKEL (reference sequence). The CDR3 loop spans 15 amino acids.

The V and J genes are TRBV14 and TRBJ2-7; the match to TRBD2 covers 8 bases. Germline lookup yields CDR1 SGHDN and CDR2 FVKESK. The CDR3 has 15 residues. J was trimmed by 0 bases and V by 5 bases; bases with no gene match: 6. The CDR3 bases are TGTGCCAGCAGCTTCCTAGCGGGTTTCTCCTACGAGCAGTACTTC. This gives the protein CASSFLAGFSYEQYF.

In nucleotides, the CDR3 is TGTGCCAGCTCTACGGAGGGCGGGAATGATGAGCAGTTCTTC. Residues: CASSTEGGNDEQFF. This sequence joins TRBV5-4 and TRBJ2-1; TRBD2 is a possible D gene (6 bases). V shed 7 bases and J shed 8 bases, with 19 bases lying between them. CDR3 size: 14 residues. The germline CDR1 and CDR2 sequences are SGHNT and YYREEE (reference sequence).

The chain combines TRBV19 with TRBJ2-4; 7 bases align to TRBD1. The CDR3 length is 17 residues. With 3 bases clipped from V and 4 bases from J, the junction kept 12 bases outside the gene matches. The germline CDR1 and CDR2 sequences are LNHDA and SQIVND (reference sequence). CDR3 in DNA: TGTGCCAGTAGTATCGAACGGACAGGATGGGGGAAAAACATTCAGTACTTC. Translated: CASSIERTGWGKNIQYF.

The chain has TRBV9 and TRBJ1-2; 8 bases map to TRBD1. Per germline, CDR1 SGDLS and CDR2 YYNGEE. CDR3 length equals 16 residues. Trimming took 3 bases from V and 3 from J; bases not matched to a gene: 10. The CDR3 bases are TGTGCCAGCAGCGAGGACAGGGAGAGGACGGACTATGGCTACACCTTC. It encodes CASSEDRERTDYGYTF.